These T cell receptor beta chains were read from a single sample in a study of T cell changes during pregnancy in multiple sclerosis. The repertoire was sequenced with immunoSEQ multiplex PCR; TCRdb's copy has only in-frame clones and lacks some. The sample shows over 50,000 clones, about nine tenths of them seen only once. The source material was peripheral blood, sampled in the first trimester of pregnancy. These receptors were taken from a female donor in good health, enrolled as a control in a pregnancy study. CDR3s leave out the opening cysteine and the closing phenylalanine or tryptophan.

j_call cdr3_length v_call cdr3_aa
TRBJ1-1 12 TRBV6-4 ASSTQGSGTEAF
TRBJ2-5 13 TRBV4-2 ASRAGTGHQETQY
TRBJ1-2 13 TRBV25-1 ASSGPGTGGYGYT
TRBJ1-2 12 TRBV2 ASRAGLNLYGYT
TRBJ1-1 12 TRBV11-2 ASSQGDRNTEAF
TRBJ1-2 13 TRBV5-4 ASSLDIGTEYGYT
TRBJ2-1 11 TRBV29-1 SVPFGGFDEQF
TRBJ1-1 12 TRBV27 ASSLRVQNTEAF
TRBJ1-1 13 TRBV6-5 ASSLNRVSHTEAF
TRBJ2-3 11 TRBV6-6 ASKGSTTDTQY
TRBJ1-1 13 TRBV27 ASSLPGQGGPEAF
TRBJ1-3 14 TRBV30 AWSVFTGASGNTIY
TRBJ2-2 12 TRBV4-1 ASSQGQNTGELF
TRBJ1-6 15 TRBV30 AWSVGRLDRRNSPLH
TRBJ1-5 14 TRBV7-7 ASSLDRGLGNQPQH
TRBJ2-7 12 TRBV19 ASSWRNRPGEQY
TRBJ2-7 14 TRBV28 ASSFGGGLNSYEQY
TRBJ2-7 11 TRBV29-1 SVDAGTMYEQY
TRBJ1-4 12 TRBV7-9 ASSRQGGNEKLF
TRBJ2-5 13 TRBV30 AWSSGLAGQETQY
TRBJ2-6 15 TRBV7-8 ASSRDRAASGANVLT
TRBJ1-1 11 TRBV30 AWTALRNTEAF
TRBJ2-2 14 TRBV4-1 ASSQAGHPNTGELF
TRBJ2-1 13 TRBV7-3 ASSRLAGTYNEQF
TRBJ1-2 11 TRBV29-1 SVDGQGDYGYT
TRBJ2-5 12 TRBV7-7 ASSLVGGQETQY
TRBJ2-1 13 TRBV5-1 ASSPRGLSYNEQF
TRBJ2-5 14 TRBV5-1 ASSLTSIRLQETQY
TRBJ2-3 17 TRBV5-6 ASSPGLAGVPASTDTQY
TRBJ2-1 11 TRBV9 ASNEDFYNEQF
TRBJ1-2 11 TRBV6-5 ASSDTTNYGYT
TRBJ2-5 11 TRBV19 ASRFSTQETQY
TRBJ1-1 14 TRBV13 ASSLTGAIMNTEAF
TRBJ1-1 11 TRBV10-3 AIRGTGNTEAF
TRBJ2-3 13 TRBV7-9 ASSPTSGFTDTQY
TRBJ2-7 12 TRBV28 ASSPTGTSYEQY
TRBJ1-2 13 TRBV6-1 ASASREQANYGYT